This T cell receptor beta chain was documented in a study of T cells in Graves' hyperthyroidism and ophthalmopathy. This clonotype was seen at least ten times. TCR beta CDR3 sequences were amplified from RNA transcripts. Initially, a first-round RT-PCR of the TCR CDR3 employed the HTBI primer set. TCRdb redid the calling of the multiplex PCR reads with MiXCR, one entry per CDR3 protein. This sample has 300,000 to 400,000 distinct CDR3 sequences, with 21% found just once. The CDR3 covers 22 residues. The V and J ends lost 1 base and 6 bases, in that order; junction bases with no gene match: 19. The V gene's germline CDR1 is SGHVS and CDR2 FQNEAQ.

The rearrangement links TRBV7-8 to TRBJ2-1; 15 bases match TRBD2. The sequence derives from a woman aged 45-60 years with Graves' hyperthyroidism. Sequencing input: blood. In nucleotides, the CDR3 is TGTGCCAGCAGCTTAGTCAACCCCGGGACTAGCGGGGGGACACGTAGGAGCAATGAGCAGTTCTTC. It encodes CASSLVNPGTSGGTRRSNEQFF. Full variable domain (outside the CDR3, taken from reference TRBV7-8 and TRBJ2-1): GAGVSQSPRYKVAKRGQDVALRCDPISGHVSLFWYQQALGQGPEFLTYFQNEAQLDKSGLPSDRFFAERPEGSVSTLKIQRTQQEDSAVYLCASSLVNPGTSGGTRRSNEQFFGPGTRLTVL.